This T cell receptor beta chain emerged from a study of cytomegalovirus exposure and HLA in healthy donors. The V gene lost 6 bases and the J gene lost 6 bases, with 17 bases spanning the gap. This CDR3 is built from 14 residues. From germline, CDR1 is LNHDA and CDR2 SQIVND (reference sequence). This clone was seen a handful of times. What it binds is unknown. Whole-study results and caveats: A few CMV-associated chains were confirmed in vitro to be specific for CMV antigens. The study listed under 200 cytomegalovirus-associated TCR beta chains. Analyses of presence/absence relied on an assumption of roughly uniform sequencing depth across donors. Among CMV-associated TCR beta chains, most appeared HLA-restricted in a later analysis.

The PCR made use of 60 Vbeta and 13 Jbeta primers. Data came from immunoSEQ multiplex PCR; TCRdb stores just in-frame clones and leaves some out. The table has about 89,000 clones, around 76% seen once. The receptor was derived from a man aged 30 to 45 in good health and CMV-seropositive. The chain has TRBV19 and TRBJ1-2; D gene unclear. The sample taken for sequencing was PBMCs. The DNA for the CDR3 is TGTGCCAGTAGATCGGGGTGGAAAAAGGATGGCTACACCTTC. Protein product: CASRSGWKKDGYTF.